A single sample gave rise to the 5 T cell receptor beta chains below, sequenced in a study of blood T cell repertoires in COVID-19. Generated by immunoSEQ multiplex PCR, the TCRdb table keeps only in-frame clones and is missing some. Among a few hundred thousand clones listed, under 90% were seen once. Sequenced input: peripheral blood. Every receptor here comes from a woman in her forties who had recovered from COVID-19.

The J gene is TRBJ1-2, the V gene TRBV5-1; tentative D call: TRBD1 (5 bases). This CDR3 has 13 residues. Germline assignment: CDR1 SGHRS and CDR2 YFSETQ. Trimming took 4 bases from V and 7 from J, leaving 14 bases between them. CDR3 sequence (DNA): TGCGCCAGCAGCCAAGACAGTTTGCGTGGCTACACCTTC. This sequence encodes CASSQDSLRGYTF.

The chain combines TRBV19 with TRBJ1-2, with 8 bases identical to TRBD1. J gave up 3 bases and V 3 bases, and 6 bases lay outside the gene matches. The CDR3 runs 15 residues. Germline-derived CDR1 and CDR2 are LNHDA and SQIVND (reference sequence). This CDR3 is CASSIQTGEHYGYTF. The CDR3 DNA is TGTGCCAGTAGTATCCAGACAGGGGAGCACTATGGCTACACCTTC.

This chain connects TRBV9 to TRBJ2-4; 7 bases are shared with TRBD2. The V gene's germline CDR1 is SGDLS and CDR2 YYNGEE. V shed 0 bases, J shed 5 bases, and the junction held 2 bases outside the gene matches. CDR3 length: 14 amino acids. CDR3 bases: TGTGCCAGCAGCGTAGGCCTAGCGGAAAACATTCAGTACTTC. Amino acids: CASSVGLAENIQYF.

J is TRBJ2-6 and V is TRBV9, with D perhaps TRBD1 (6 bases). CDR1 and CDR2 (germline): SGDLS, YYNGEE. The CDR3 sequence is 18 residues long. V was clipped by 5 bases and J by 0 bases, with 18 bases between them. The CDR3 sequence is CASRDGQPEASGANVLTF. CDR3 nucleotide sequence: TGTGCCAGCAGGGACGGACAGCCAGAGGCCTCTGGGGCCAACGTCCTGACTTTC.

The CDR3 DNA reads TGTGCCAGCTCACCCCTGGGGGGGCTGGATGAAAAACTGTTTTTT. Translating gives CASSPLGGLDEKLFF. The chain uses TRBV18 and TRBJ1-4, with a possible D match to TRBD1 (6 bases). The CDR3 runs 15 residues. Germline CDR1 and CDR2: KGHSH and LQKENI. V was clipped by 3 bases and J by 6 bases, with 14 bases between them.